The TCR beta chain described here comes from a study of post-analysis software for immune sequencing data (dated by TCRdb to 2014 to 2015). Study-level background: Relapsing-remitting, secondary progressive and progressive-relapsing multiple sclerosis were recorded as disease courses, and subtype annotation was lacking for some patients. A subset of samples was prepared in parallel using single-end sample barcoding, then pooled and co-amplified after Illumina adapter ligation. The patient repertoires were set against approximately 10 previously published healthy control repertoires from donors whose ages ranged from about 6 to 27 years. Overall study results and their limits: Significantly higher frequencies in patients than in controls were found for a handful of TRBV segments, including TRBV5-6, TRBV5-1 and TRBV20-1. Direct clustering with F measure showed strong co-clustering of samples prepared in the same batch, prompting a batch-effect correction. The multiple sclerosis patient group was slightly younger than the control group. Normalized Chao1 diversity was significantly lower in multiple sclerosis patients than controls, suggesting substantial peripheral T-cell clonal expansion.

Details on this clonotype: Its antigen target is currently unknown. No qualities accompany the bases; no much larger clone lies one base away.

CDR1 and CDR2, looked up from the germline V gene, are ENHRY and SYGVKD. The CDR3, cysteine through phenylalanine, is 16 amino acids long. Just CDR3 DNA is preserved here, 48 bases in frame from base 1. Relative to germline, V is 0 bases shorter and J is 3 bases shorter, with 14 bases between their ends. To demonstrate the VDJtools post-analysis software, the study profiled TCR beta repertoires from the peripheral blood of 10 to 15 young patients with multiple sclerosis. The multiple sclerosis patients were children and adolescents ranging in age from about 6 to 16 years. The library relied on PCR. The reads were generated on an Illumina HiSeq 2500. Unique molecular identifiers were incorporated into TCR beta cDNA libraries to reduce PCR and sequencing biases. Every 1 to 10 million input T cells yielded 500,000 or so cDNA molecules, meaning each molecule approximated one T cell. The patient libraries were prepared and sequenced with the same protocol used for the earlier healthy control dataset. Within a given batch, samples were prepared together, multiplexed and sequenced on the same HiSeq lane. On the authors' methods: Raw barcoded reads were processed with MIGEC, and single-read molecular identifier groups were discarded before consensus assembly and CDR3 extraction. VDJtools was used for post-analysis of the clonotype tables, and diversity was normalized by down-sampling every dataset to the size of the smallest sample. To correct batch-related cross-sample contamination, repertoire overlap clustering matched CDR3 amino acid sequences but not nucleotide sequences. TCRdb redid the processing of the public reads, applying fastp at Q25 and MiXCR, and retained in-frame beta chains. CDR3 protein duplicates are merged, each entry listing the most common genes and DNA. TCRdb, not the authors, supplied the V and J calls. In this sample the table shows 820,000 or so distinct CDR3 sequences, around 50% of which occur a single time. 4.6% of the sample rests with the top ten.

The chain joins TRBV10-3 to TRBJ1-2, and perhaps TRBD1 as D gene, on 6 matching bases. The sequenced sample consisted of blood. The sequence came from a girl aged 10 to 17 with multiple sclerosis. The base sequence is TGTGCCATCAGTGAGTCACGGGGGGCATGGGACTATGGCTACACCTTC. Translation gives CAISESRGAWDYGYTF.